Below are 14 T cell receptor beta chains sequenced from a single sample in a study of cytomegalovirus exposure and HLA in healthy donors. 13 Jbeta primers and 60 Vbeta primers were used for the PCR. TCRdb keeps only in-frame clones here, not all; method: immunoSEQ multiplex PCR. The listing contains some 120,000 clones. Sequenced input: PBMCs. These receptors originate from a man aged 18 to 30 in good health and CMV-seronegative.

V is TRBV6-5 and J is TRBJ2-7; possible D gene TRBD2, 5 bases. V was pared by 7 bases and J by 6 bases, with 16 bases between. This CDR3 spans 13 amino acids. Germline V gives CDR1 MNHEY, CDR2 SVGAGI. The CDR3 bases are TGTGCCAGCACCGAATCCGGAGGTTTCGAGCAGTACTTC. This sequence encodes CASTESGGFEQYF.

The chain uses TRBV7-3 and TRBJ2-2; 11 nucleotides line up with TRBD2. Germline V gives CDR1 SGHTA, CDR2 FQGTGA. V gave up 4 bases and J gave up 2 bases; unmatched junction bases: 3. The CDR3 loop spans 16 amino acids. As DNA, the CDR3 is TGTGCCAGCAGCTATAGCGGGGGGGCCAACACCGGGGAGCTGTTTTTT. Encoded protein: CASSYSGGANTGELFF.

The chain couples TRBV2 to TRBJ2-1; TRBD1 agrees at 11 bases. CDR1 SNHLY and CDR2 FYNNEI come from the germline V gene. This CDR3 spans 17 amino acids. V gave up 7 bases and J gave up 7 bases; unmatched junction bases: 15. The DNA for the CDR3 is TGTGCCAGCACGGGACAGGGGGGGGTACGCAGTGGGAATGAGCAGTTCTTC. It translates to CASTGQGGVRSGNEQFF. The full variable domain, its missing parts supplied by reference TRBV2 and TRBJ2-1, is EPEVTQTPSHQVTQMGQEVILRCVPISNHLYFYWYRQILGQKVEFLVSFYNNEISEKSEIFDDQFSVERPDGSNFTLKIRSTKLEDSAMYFCASTGQGGVRSGNEQFFGPGTRLTVL.

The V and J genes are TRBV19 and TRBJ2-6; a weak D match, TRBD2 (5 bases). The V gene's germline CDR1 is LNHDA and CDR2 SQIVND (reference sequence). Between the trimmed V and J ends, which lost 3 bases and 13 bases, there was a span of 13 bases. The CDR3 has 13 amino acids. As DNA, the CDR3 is TGTGCCAGTAGTATCGACACCGGGGTGGTCCTGACTTTC. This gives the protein CASSIDTGVVLTF.

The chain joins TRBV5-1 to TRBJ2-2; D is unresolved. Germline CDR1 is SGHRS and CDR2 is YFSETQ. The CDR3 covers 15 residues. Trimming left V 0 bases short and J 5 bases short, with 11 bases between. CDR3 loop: CASSLALKETGELFF. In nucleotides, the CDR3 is TGCGCCAGCAGCTTGGCGTTGAAGGAGACCGGGGAGCTGTTTTTT.

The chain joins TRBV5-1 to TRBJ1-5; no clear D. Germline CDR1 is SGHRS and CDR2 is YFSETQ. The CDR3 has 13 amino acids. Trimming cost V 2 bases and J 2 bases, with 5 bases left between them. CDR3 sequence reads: CASSLAGNQPQHF. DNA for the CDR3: TGCGCCAGCAGCTTAGCGGGCAATCAGCCCCAGCATTTT.

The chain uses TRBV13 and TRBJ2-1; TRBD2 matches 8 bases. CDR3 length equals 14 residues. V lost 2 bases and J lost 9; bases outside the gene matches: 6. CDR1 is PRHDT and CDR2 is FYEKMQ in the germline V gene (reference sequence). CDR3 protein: CASSLLALAGEQFF. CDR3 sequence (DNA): TGTGCCAGCAGCTTATTGGCCCTAGCGGGTGAGCAGTTCTTC.

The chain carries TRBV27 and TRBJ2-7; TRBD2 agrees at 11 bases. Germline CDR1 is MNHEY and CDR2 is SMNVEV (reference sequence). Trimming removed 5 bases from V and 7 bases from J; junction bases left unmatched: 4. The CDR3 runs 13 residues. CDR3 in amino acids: CASSIAGGTEQYF. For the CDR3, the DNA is TGTGCCAGCAGTATAGCGGGGGGGACTGAGCAGTACTTC.

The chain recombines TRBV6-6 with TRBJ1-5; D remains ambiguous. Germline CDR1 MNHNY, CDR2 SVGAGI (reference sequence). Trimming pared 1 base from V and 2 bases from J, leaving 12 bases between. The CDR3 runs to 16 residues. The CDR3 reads CASSYFFSGGNQPQHF. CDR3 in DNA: TGTGCCAGCAGTTACTTCTTCTCGGGTGGCAATCAGCCCCAGCATTTT.

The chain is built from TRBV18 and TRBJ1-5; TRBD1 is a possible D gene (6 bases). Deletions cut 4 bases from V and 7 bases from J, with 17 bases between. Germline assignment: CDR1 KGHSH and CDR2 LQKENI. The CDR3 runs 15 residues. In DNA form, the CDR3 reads TGTGCCAGCTCACTGACAGGTTCCAAGGACCAGCCCCAGCATTTT. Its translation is CASSLTGSKDQPQHF.

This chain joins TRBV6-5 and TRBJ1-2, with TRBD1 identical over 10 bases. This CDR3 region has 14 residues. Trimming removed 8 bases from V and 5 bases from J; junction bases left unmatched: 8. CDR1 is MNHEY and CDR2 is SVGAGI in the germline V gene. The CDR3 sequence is CASGTGEGGYGYTF. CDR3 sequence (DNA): TGTGCCAGCGGGACAGGGGAGGGGGGGTATGGCTACACCTTC.

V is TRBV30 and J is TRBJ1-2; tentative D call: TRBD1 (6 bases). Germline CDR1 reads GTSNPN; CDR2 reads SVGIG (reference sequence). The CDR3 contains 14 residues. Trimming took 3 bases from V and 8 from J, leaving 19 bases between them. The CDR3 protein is CAWSRTLTGQGYTF. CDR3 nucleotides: TGTGCCTGGAGCCGTACGTTAACAGGGCAGGGCTACACCTTC. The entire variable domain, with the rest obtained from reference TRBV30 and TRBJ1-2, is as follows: SQTIHQWPATLVQPVGSPLSLECTVEGTSNPNLYWYRQAAGRGLQLLFYSVGIGQISSEVPQNLSASRPQDRQFILSSKKLLLSDSGFYLCAWSRTLTGQGYTFGSGTRLTVV.

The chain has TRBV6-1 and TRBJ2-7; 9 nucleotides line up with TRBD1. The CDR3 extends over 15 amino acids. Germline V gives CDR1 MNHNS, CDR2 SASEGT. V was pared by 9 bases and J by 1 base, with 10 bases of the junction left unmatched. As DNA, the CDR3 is TGTGCCAGTATCCCCGGGACAGGGCCTTCCTACGAGCAGTACTTC. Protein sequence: CASIPGTGPSYEQYF.

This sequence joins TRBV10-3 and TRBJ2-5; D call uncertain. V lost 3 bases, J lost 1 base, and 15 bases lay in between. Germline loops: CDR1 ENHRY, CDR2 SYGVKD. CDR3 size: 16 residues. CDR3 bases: TGTGCCATCAGTGACTTCTCCCGACTGCCCCAAGAGACCCAGTACTTC. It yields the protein CAISDFSRLPQETQYF.